The sequence of this TCR beta chain was determined in a study of blood T cell repertoires in COVID-19. Study-wide background: COVID-19 samples from acute and convalescent phases originated in the United States, Italy and Spain. Sources were T cells, B-cell-depleted T cells, or PBMCs; the material itself was cDNA or gDNA.

The authors' processing: From reference gene primer amplification, estimates of nucleated cell counts were derived. TCRdb's copy holds only in-frame clones and misses some; the assay was immunoSEQ multiplex PCR. V, J and clone size are those of that table, while D and trimming were read from the DNA. Among fewer than 400,000 clones listed, around 87% were seen once. The cohort comprised adults aged roughly 18 to 90 years residing in approximately 22 US areas. Germline lookup yields CDR1 SGHNT and CDR2 YYREEE (reference sequence). The CDR3 consists of 16 residues. Trimming stripped 0 bases from V and 0 bases from J, with 13 bases between.

The rearrangement joins TRBV5-4 to TRBJ2-7; D is possibly TRBD2 (6 bases). The clonotype was recovered from a woman between 50 and 59 years old who had recovered from COVID-19. Sequenced sample: PBMCs or T cells enriched from blood (not recorded which). The CDR3 DNA reads as TGTGCCAGCAGCTTGGGTAGGTCGACTAGCTCCTACGAGCAGTACTTC. Protein product: CASSLGRSTSSYEQYF.